This is a list of T cell receptor beta chains from one sample in a study of T cells in Graves' hyperthyroidism and ophthalmopathy. TCRdb called the multiplex PCR reads again in MiXCR, with one record for every CDR3 protein. The sample carries around 500,000 distinct CDR3 sequences, roughly 15% recorded once. Sequenced sample: blood. These receptors were obtained from a woman in her twenties or thirties with Graves' ophthalmopathy. Both conserved end residues are part of each CDR3. Each record gives: CDR3 protein, V gene, J gene.

CASSLGPAQPQHF	TRBV11-2	TRBJ1-5
CASSSTARPTDTQYF	TRBV10-1	TRBJ2-3
CASRRDRYEQYF	TRBV6-1	TRBJ2-7
CASSRLRNTDTQYF	TRBV7-9	TRBJ2-3
CATVSGRGRETQYF	TRBV3-1	TRBJ2-5
CASSYSLAGTTQYF	TRBV6-2/TRBV6-3	TRBJ2-3
CSAQTGWEKADTQYF	TRBV20-1	TRBJ2-3
CAWSEGAYGNEQFF	TRBV30	TRBJ2-1
CASRVAIGTDTQYF	TRBV6-1	TRBJ2-3
CASSLGIRYEQYF	TRBV12-3/TRBV12-4	TRBJ2-7
CAWSVGTTGSYEQYF	TRBV30	TRBJ2-7
CAWMGLGPREAFF	TRBV30	TRBJ1-1
CSVGQGIANYGYTF	TRBV29-1	TRBJ1-2
CASSLGSTENEQFF	TRBV7-3	TRBJ2-1
CASSPEQGRSPLHF	TRBV12-3/TRBV12-4	TRBJ1-6
CSVEGQSLNEQFF	TRBV29-1	TRBJ2-1
CASSHEKGRLAGQETQYF	TRBV4-1	TRBJ2-5
CASSQGADSTEAFF	TRBV4-1	TRBJ1-1
CASERGGSNQPQHF	TRBV19	TRBJ1-5
CASSEKVRLAGPPEQFF	TRBV2	TRBJ2-1
CSVQETDTQYF	TRBV29-1	TRBJ2-3
CSARPAGEGDTQYF	TRBV20-1	TRBJ2-3
CASSFGGSRYTGELFF	TRBV27	TRBJ2-2
CSVEGWRDRVGYEQYF	TRBV29-1	TRBJ2-7
CASSMTGLATDTQYF	TRBV19	TRBJ2-3
CASSPVSAQTQYF	TRBV27	TRBJ2-5
CSARGLNSPLHF	TRBV20-1	TRBJ1-6
CASRDGTTAYQKNTEAFF	TRBV6-1	TRBJ1-1
CASSPPGTSGKNIQYF	TRBV9	TRBJ2-4